Many counts were recorded for the clone carrying this T cell receptor (beta chain). Germline V gene data show CDR1 as SGHRS and CDR2 as YFSETQ. Trimming stripped 4 bases from V and 3 bases from J, with 4 bases between. The CDR3 covers 12 residues. This record comes from a study of neurological immune-mediated disorders. TCRdb re-called the 5' RACE reads through MiXCR, storing one row per CDR3 protein. The table shows some 47,000 distinct CDR3 sequences, with just under 6.5% occurring only once. Specimen: CD4+ T cells from blood. The chain couples TRBV5-1 to TRBJ2-2, with D unclear. The sequence was collected from a woman aged 40 to 50 in good health. The CDR3 sequence is CASSPHTGELFF. The CDR3 coding sequence is TGCGCCAGCAGCCCGCACACCGGGGAGCTGTTTTTT.